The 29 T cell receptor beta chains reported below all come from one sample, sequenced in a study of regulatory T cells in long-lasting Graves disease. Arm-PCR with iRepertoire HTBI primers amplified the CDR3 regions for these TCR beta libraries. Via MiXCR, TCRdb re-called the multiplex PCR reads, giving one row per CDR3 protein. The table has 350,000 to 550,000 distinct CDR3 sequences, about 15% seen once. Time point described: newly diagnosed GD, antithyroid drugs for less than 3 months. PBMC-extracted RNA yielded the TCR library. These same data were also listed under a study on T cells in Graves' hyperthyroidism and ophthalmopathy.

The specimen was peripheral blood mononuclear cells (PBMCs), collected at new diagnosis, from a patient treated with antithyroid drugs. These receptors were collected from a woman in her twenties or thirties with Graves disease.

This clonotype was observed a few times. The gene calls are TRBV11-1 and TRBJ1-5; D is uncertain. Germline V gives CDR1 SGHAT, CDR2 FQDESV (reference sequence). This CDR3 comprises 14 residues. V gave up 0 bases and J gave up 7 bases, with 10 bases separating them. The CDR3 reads CASSLAGMGQPQHF. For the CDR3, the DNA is TGTGCCAGCAGCTTAGCAGGGATGGGACAGCCCCAGCATTTT. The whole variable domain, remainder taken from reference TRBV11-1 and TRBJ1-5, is EAEVAQSPRYKITEKSQAVAFWCDPISGHATLYWYRQILGQGPELLVQFQDESVVDDSQLPKDRFSAERLKGVDSTLKIQPAELGDSAMYLCASSLAGMGQPQHFGDGTRLSIL.

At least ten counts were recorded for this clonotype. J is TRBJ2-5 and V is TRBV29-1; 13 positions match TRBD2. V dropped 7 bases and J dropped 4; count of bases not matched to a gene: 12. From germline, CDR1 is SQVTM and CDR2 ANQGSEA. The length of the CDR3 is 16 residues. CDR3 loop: CSARRLAGGLGETQYF. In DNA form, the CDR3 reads TGCAGCGCCCGACGACTAGCGGGAGGCCTGGGAGAGACCCAGTACTTC.

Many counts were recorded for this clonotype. The DNA of the CDR3 is TGCAGTGCCCAAGGGCTAGTGAGTCCCAAAGTCGACCGCACAGATACGCAGTATTTT. It specifies CSAQGLVSPKVDRTDTQYF. The J gene is TRBJ2-3, the V gene TRBV20-1; D is unclear. With 6 bases removed from V and 1 base from J, the gap between germline ends came to 29 bases. Germline V CDR1 and CDR2: DFQATT, SNEGSKA (reference sequence). The CDR3 spans 19 residues.

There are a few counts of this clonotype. The chain's CDR3 is CASSSAGTANYEQYF. CDR3 bases: TGTGCCAGCAGCTCCGCCGGGACAGCGAACTACGAGCAGTACTTC. V usage is TRBV3-1 and J usage is TRBJ2-7; the match to TRBD1 covers 7 bases. Germline loops: CDR1 LGHDT, CDR2 YNNKEL (reference sequence). V was pared by 5 bases and J by 3 bases, with 10 bases of the junction left unmatched. The CDR3 sequence is 15 residues long.

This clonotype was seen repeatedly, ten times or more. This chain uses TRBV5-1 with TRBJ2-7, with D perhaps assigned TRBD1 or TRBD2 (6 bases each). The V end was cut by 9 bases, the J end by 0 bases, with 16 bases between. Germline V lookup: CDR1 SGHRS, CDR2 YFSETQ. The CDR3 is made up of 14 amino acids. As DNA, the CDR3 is TGCGCCACGAGTGAAGGGGGGAGCTCCTACGAGCAGTACTTC. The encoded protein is CATSEGGSSYEQYF.

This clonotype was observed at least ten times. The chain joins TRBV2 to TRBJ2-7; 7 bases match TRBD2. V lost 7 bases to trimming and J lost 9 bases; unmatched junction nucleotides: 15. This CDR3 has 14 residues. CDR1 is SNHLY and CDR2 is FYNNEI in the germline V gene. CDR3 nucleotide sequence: TGTGCCAGCAAAGTGAGCGGGATTGTTGAGGTGCAGTACTTC. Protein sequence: CASKVSGIVEVQYF.

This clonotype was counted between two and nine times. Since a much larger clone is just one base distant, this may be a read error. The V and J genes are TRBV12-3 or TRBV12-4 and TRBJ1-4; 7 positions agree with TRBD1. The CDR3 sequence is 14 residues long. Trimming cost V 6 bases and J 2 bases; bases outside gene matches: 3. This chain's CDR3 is CASSPRGTNEKLFF. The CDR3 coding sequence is TGTGCCAGCAGCCCCAGGGGGACTAATGAAAAACTGTTTTTT.

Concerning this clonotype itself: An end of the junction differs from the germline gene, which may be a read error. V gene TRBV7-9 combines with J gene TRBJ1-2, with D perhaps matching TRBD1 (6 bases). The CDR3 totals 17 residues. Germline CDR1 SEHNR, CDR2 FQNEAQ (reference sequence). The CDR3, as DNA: TGTGCCAGCAGCTTAGCTGATCAGGGGATAACTAACCATGGCTACACCTTC. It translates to CASSLADQGITNHGYTF.

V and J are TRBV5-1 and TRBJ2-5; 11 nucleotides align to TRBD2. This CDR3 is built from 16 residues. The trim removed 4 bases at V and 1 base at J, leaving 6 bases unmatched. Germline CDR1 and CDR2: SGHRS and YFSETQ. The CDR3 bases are TGCGCCAGCAGCGAATTTAGCGGGAGGGCCCAAGAGACCCAGTACTTC. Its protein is CASSEFSGRAQETQYF.

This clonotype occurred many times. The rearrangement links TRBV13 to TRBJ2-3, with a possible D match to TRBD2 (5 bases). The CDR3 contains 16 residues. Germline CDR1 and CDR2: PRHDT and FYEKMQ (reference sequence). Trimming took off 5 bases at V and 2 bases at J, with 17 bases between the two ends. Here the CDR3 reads CASSEDYPPVTDTQYF. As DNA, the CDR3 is TGTGCCAGCAGCGAAGACTACCCCCCGGTCACAGATACGCAGTATTTT. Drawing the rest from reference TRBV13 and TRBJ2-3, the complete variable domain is AAGVIQSPRHLIKEKRETATLKCYPIPRHDTVYWYQQGPGQDPQFLISFYEKMQSDKGSIPDRFSAQQFSDYHSELNMSSLELGDSALYFCASSEDYPPVTDTQYFGPGTRLTVL.

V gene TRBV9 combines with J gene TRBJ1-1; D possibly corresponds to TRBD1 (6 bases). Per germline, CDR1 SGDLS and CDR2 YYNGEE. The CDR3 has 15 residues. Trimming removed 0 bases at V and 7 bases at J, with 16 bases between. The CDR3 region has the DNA TGTGCCAGCAGCGTAGAAGGCAGGGGAGATGGTGAAGCTTTCTTT. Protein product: CASSVEGRGDGEAFF.

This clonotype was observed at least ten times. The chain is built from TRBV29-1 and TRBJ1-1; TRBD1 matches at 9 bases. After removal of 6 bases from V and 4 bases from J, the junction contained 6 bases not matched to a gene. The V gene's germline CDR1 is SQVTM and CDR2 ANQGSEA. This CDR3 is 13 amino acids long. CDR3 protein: CSVPKTGGTEAFF. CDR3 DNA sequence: TGCAGCGTCCCCAAGACAGGGGGCACTGAAGCTTTCTTT.

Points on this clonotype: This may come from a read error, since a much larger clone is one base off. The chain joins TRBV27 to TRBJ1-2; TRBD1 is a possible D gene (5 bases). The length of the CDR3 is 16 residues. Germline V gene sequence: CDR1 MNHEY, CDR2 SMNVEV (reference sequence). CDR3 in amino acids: CASSLSSGRAGYGYIF. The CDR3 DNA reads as TGTGCCAGCAGTTTGAGCTCGGGGCGAGCGGGCTATGGCTACATCTTC.

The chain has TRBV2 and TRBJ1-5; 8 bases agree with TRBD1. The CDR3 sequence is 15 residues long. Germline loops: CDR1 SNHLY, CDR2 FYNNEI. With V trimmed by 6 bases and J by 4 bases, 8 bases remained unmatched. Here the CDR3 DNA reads TGTGCCAGCAGGGCCGACAGGGGCAGGAATCAGCCCCAGCATTTT. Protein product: CASRADRGRNQPQHF.

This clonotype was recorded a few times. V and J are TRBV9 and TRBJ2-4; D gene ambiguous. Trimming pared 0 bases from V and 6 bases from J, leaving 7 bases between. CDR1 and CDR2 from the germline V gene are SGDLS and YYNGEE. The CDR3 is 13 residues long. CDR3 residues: CASSVGHGNIQYF. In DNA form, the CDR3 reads TGTGCCAGCAGCGTAGGGCACGGAAACATTCAGTACTTC. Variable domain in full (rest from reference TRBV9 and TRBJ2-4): DSGVTQTPKHLITATGQRVTLRCSPRSGDLSVYWYQQSLDQGLQFLIQYYNGEERAKGNILERFSAQQFPDLHSELNLSSLELGDSALYFCASSVGHGNIQYFGAGTRLSVL.

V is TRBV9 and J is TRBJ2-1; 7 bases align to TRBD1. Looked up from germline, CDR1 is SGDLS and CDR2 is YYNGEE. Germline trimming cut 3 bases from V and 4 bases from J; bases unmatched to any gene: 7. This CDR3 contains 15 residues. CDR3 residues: CASSETGQIYNEQFF. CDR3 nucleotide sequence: TGTGCCAGCAGCGAAACGGGACAGATATACAATGAGCAGTTCTTC. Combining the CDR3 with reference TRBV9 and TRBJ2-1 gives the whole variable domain DSGVTQTPKHLITATGQRVTLRCSPRSGDLSVYWYQQSLDQGLQFLIQYYNGEERAKGNILERFSAQQFPDLHSELNLSSLELGDSALYFCASSETGQIYNEQFFGPGTRLTVL.

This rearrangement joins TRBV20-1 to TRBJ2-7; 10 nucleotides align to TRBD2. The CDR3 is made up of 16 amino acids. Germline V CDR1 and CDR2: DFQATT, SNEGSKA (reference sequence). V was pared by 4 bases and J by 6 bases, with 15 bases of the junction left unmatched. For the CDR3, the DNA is TGCAGTGCTACCAATCTAGCGGGAGCCACCGGGGGCGAGCAGTACTTC. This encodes CSATNLAGATGGEQYF.

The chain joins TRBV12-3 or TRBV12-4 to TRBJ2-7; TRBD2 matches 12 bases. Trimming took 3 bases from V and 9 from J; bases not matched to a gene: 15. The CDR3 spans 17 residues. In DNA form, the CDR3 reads TGTGCCAGCAGTTTGGGGACTAGCGGGCAATATACGTCGGGGCAGTACTTC. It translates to CASSLGTSGQYTSGQYF.

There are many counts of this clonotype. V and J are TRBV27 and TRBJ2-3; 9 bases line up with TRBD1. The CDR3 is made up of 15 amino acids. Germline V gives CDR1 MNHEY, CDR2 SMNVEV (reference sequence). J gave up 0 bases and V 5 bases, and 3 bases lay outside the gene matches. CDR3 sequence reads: CASSIGTGSTDTQYF. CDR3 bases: TGTGCCAGCAGTATCGGGACAGGGAGCACAGATACGCAGTATTTT.

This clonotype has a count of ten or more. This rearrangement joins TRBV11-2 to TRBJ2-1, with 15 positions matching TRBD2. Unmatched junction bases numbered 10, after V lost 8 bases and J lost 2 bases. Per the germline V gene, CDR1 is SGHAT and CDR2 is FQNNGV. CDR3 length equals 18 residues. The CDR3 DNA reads TGTGCCAGCTCCCGGACTAGCGGGAGGGCCAAAACCTACAATGAGCAGTTCTTC. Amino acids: CASSRTSGRAKTYNEQFF.

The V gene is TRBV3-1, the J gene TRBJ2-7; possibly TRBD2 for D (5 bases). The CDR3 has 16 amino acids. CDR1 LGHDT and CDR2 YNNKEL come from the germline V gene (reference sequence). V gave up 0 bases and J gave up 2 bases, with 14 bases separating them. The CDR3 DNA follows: TGTGCCAGCAGCCAAGAACCCGGGAAAGGCGCCTACGAGCAGTACTTC. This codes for CASSQEPGKGAYEQYF.

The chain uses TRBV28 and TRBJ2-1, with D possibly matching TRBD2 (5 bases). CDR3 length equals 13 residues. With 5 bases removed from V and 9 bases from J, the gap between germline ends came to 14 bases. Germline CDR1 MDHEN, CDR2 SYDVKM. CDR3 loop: CASSIYKRPEQFF. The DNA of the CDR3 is TGTGCCAGCAGTATCTATAAGCGGCCTGAGCAGTTCTTC.

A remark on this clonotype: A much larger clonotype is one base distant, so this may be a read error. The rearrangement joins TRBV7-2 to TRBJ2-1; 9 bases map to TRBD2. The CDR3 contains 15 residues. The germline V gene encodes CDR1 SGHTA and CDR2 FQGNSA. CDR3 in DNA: TGTGCCAGCTCAGTTAGCGGGAGTACTGGCAATGGGCAGTTCTTC. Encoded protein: CASSVSGSTGNGQFF.

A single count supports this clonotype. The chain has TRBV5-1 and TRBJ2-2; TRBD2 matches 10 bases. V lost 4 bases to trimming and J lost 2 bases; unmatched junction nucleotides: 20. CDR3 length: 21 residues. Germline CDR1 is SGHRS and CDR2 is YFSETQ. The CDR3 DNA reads TGCGCCAGCAGCATACGCCCGGTGGGTTTTGGACTAGCGGAAAACACCGGGGAGCTGTTTTTT. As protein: CASSIRPVGFGLAENTGELFF.

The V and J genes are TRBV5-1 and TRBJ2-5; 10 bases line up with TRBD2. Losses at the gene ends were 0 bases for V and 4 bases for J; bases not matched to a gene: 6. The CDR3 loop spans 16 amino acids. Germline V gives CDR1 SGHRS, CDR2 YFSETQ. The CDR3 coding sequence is TGCGCCAGCAGCTTGGCCTCTAGCGGGAGAGGAGAGACCCAGTACTTC. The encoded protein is CASSLASSGRGETQYF.

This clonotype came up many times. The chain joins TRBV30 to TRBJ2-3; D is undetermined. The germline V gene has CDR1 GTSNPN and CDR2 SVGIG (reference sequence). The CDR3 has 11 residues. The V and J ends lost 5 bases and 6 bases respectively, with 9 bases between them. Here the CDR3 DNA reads TGTGCCTGGTCCCCCTCGGATACGCAGTATTTT. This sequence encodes CAWSPSDTQYF.

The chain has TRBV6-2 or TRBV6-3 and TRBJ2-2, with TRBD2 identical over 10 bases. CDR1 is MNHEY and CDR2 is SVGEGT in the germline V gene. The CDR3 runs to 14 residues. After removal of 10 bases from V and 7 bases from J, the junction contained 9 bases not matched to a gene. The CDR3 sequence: CATRTSGLLGELFF. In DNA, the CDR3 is TGTGCCACCCGGACTAGCGGCCTTCTCGGGGAGCTGTTTTTT.

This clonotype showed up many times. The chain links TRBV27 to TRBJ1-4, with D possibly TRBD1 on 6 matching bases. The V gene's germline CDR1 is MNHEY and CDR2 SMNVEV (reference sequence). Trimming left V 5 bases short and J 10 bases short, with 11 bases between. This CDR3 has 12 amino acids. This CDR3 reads CASSPGTPKLFF. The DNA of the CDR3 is TGTGCCAGCAGTCCCGGGACACCAAAACTGTTTTTT.

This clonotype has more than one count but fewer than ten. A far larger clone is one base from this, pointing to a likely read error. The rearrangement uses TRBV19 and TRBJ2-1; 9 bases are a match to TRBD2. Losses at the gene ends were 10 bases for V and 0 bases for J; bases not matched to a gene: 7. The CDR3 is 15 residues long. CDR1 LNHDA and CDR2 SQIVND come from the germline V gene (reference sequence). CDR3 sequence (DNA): TGTGCCACCAGCCTTAGCGGGAGCTCCTACAATGAGCAGTTCTTC. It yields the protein CATSLSGSSYNEQFF.